This TCR beta chain was obtained from a study of CD8+CD57+ T cells in acquired aplastic anemia. It was genomic DNA that served as the template for profiling TCR beta VDJ and CDR3. MiXCR, applied by TCRdb to the reads, yields one record per CDR3 protein. The sample carries 200,000 to 250,000 distinct CDR3 sequences, 40% to 50% recorded once. Study-level points and caveats: It was found that roughly 29 CD8+ CDR3 sequences were shared between patients and controls.

On this clonotype: Antigen unknown.

Sequencing was done on patients that had shown CD8+CD57+ cell expansion by flow cytometry. Each of the patients presented with severe acquired aplastic anemia. Germline CDR1 and CDR2: MNHNS and SASEGT. The CDR3 has 14 amino acids. The V and J ends lost 6 bases and 3 bases, in that order; junction bases with no gene match: 4. The receptor comes from a human donor with aplastic anemia. Sequencing was carried out using sorted CD4+, CD8+, or CD8+CD57+ T cells (not recorded which) from PBMCs. V usage is TRBV6-1 and J usage is TRBJ1-2; 10 nucleotides align to TRBD1. This chain's CDR3 is CASSGTGAYYGYTF. The CDR3 nucleotides read TGTGCCAGCAGCGGGACAGGGGCCTACTATGGCTACACCTTC.